A selection of T cell receptor beta chains follows, all from one sample in a study of Ad26.COV2.S vaccination and SARS-CoV-2 variants. Sequencing was performed with immunoSEQ multiplex PCR; in TCRdb, only in-frame clones are kept and a portion is missing. This table holds 400,000 to 450,000 clones, over 75% found once. The sample was peripheral blood, taken in a trial of Ad26.COV2.S vaccine versus placebo. The receptors stem from a person between 18 and 59 years old who received the Ad26.COV2.S COVID-19 vaccine or a placebo. CDR3s include the opening cysteine and the closing phenylalanine or tryptophan. The order of the fields is D gene, V gene, J gene, clone size, CDR3 protein, CDR3 DNA. A D gene is named only where the DNA matches it firmly. Size values are once, few and many counts, or a class for expanded clones, and some rows have none.

TRBD2	TRBV5-4	TRBJ2-7	-	CASSLPVTGTAGTSGSF	TGTGCCAGCAGCTTGCCGGTTACCGGGACAGCCGGGACTAGCGGAAGCTTC
TRBD1	TRBV6-5	TRBJ1-5	-	CASSFDRADQPQHF	TGTGCCAGCAGTTTCGACAGGGCGGATCAGCCCCAGCATTTT
-	TRBV5-4	TRBJ2-3	-	CASSLEGPGTDTQYF	TGTGCCAGCAGCTTGGAAGGACCCGGCACAGATACGCAGTATTTT
TRBD1	TRBV9	TRBJ2-7	-	CASSTRTGYGEQYF	TGTGCCAGCAGCACTCGGACAGGGTACGGCGAGCAGTACTTC
TRBD2	TRBV28	TRBJ2-5	-	CASSSGTSGYQETQYF	TGTGCCAGCAGTTCAGGGACTAGCGGCTATCAAGAGACCCAGTACTTC
-	TRBV7-2	TRBJ2-5	-	CASSLQQLQETQYF	TGTGCCAGCAGCTTACAACAGCTTCAAGAGACCCAGTACTTC
TRBD2	TRBV2	TRBJ2-1	-	CASSEGLASYNEQFF	TGTGCCAGCAGCGAGGGACTAGCGTCTTACAATGAGCAGTTCTTC
-	TRBV29-1	TRBJ1-5	-	CSVEDQGGGNQPQHF	TGCAGCGTTGAAGATCAAGGGGGGGGAAATCAGCCCCAGCATTTT
-	TRBV10-3	TRBJ2-1	once	CAISEFEAKGNYNEQFF	TGTGCCATCAGTGAGTTTGAAGCAAAGGGCAATTACAATGAGCAGTTCTTC
-	TRBV6-5	TRBJ1-5	-	CATRRTGNQPQHF	TGTGCCACCCGGCGGACGGGCAATCAGCCCCAGCATTTT
-	TRBV12-3/TRBV12-4	TRBJ2-4	-	CASRGTAQNIQYF	TGTGCCAGCAGGGGGACCGCGCAAAACATTCAGTACTTC